A selection of T cell receptor beta chains follows, all from one sample in a study of CD8+ T cells in alopecia areata. The method was immunoSEQ multiplex PCR; TCRdb's version includes in-frame clones alone and lacks a portion of them. The top ten hold about two fifths of the sample, which has approximately 30,000 clones, around 59% seen once. The sample taken for sequencing was NKG2D-high CD8+ T cells sorted from blood. The receptors derive from a human donor with alopecia areata. CDR3s include the opening cysteine and the closing phenylalanine or tryptophan. Fields, in order: CDR3 protein, CDR3 DNA, CDR3 length, D gene, clone size, V gene, J gene. A D gene is named only where the DNA matches it firmly. Size values are once, few and many counts, or a class for expanded clones, and some rows have none.

CDR3aa: CSADRGTRVLNTEAFF; CDR3nt: TGCAGCGCCGACCGGGGGACAAGAGTCCTGAACACTGAAGCTTTCTTT; len: 16; d_gene: -; abundance: few; v_gene: TRBV29-1; j_gene: TRBJ1-1
CDR3aa: CASSYYSRDRGHEQYF; CDR3nt: TGTGCCAGCAGCTACTATTCCCGGGACAGGGGTCACGAGCAGTACTTC; len: 16; d_gene: TRBD1; abundance: -; v_gene: TRBV13; j_gene: TRBJ2-7
CDR3aa: CASRGPGTGVDYTF; CDR3nt: TGCGCCAGCAGGGGGCCCGGGACAGGGGTTGACTACACCTTC; len: 14; d_gene: TRBD1; abundance: -; v_gene: TRBV5-1; j_gene: TRBJ1-2
CDR3aa: CASSLLQPIDNEQFF; CDR3nt: TGCGCCAGCAGCTTGTTGCAGCCTATAGACAATGAGCAGTTCTTC; len: 15; d_gene: -; abundance: once; v_gene: TRBV5-1; j_gene: TRBJ2-1
CDR3aa: CASSLGWGKGNIQYF; CDR3nt: TGTGCCAGCAGCTTAGGCTGGGGGAAGGGAAACATTCAGTACTTC; len: 15; d_gene: -; abundance: -; v_gene: TRBV7-9; j_gene: TRBJ2-4
CDR3aa: CASSSRDKSNSPLHF; CDR3nt: TGTGCCAGCAGCTCCCGGGACAAGAGTAATTCACCCCTCCACTTT; len: 15; d_gene: -; abundance: -; v_gene: TRBV13; j_gene: TRBJ1-6
CDR3aa: CASSQRTDRTYYEQYF; CDR3nt: TGCGCCAGCAGCCAAAGGACTGACAGAACTTACTACGAGCAGTACTTC; len: 16; d_gene: -; abundance: once; v_gene: TRBV4-1; j_gene: TRBJ2-7
CDR3aa: CASSRRAGGANYGYTF; CDR3nt: TGTGCCAGCAGCCGCCGGGCAGGGGGCGCTAACTATGGCTACACCTTC; len: 16; d_gene: TRBD1; abundance: -; v_gene: TRBV7-2; j_gene: TRBJ1-2
CDR3aa: CASSPSLLSGSVDEQFF; CDR3nt: TGCGCCAGCAGCCCCTCTTTATTAAGCGGGAGTGTGGATGAGCAGTTCTTC; len: 17; d_gene: TRBD2; abundance: -; v_gene: TRBV4-1; j_gene: TRBJ2-1
CDR3aa: CASSSPRAQYF; CDR3nt: TGTGCCAGTAGTAGCCCCCGGGCCCAGTACTTC; len: 11; d_gene: -; abundance: few; v_gene: TRBV19; j_gene: TRBJ2-5
CDR3aa: CASSLTGPSYGYTF; CDR3nt: TGTGCCAGCAGCCTAACAGGGCCGAGCTATGGCTACACCTTC; len: 14; d_gene: -; abundance: -; v_gene: TRBV13; j_gene: TRBJ1-2
CDR3aa: CASSPAGGHEQYF; CDR3nt: TGTGCCAGTAGTCCGGCAGGGGGCCACGAGCAGTACTTC; len: 13; d_gene: TRBD1; abundance: -; v_gene: TRBV19; j_gene: TRBJ2-7
CDR3aa: CASSLDRGQDNEQFF; CDR3nt: TGTGCCAGCAGTCTAGACAGGGGGCAGGACAATGAGCAGTTCTTC; len: 15; d_gene: TRBD1; abundance: -; v_gene: TRBV27; j_gene: TRBJ2-1
CDR3aa: CASSEDRELFF; CDR3nt: TGTGCCAGCAGTGAGGACCGGGAGCTGTTTTTT; len: 11; d_gene: -; abundance: few; v_gene: TRBV7-9; j_gene: TRBJ2-2
CDR3aa: CASSQDDSGWDYGYTF; CDR3nt: TGCGCCAGCAGCCAAGATGACTCAGGTTGGGACTATGGCTACACCTTC; len: 16; d_gene: -; abundance: -; v_gene: TRBV4-3; j_gene: TRBJ1-2
CDR3aa: CASSLGLADNEQFF; CDR3nt: TGTGCCAGCAGCTTGGGACTAGCGGACAATGAGCAGTTCTTC; len: 14; d_gene: TRBD2; abundance: once; v_gene: TRBV5-4; j_gene: TRBJ2-1
CDR3aa: CASRLLAGGAYEQYF; CDR3nt: TGTGCCAGCAGATTATTAGCGGGAGGAGCCTACGAGCAGTACTTC; len: 15; d_gene: TRBD2; abundance: few; v_gene: TRBV7-2; j_gene: TRBJ2-7
CDR3aa: CASSQDTGIDQPQHF; CDR3nt: TGTGCCAGCAGCCAAGATACAGGGATCGATCAGCCCCAGCATTTT; len: 15; d_gene: -; abundance: -; v_gene: TRBV4-2; j_gene: TRBJ1-5
CDR3aa: CASSAGGPGETQYF; CDR3nt: TGTGCCAGCAGTGCCGGCGGGCCTGGGGAGACCCAGTACTTC; len: 14; d_gene: -; abundance: -; v_gene: TRBV2; j_gene: TRBJ2-5
CDR3aa: CASSLLGVQGEAFF; CDR3nt: TGTGCCAGCAGCTTGTTAGGGGTGCAGGGTGAAGCTTTCTTT; len: 14; d_gene: -; abundance: -; v_gene: TRBV5-1; j_gene: TRBJ1-1
CDR3aa: CASSSSGANTGELFF; CDR3nt: TGTGCCAGCTCATCTTCTGGGGCGAACACCGGGGAGCTGTTTTTT; len: 15; d_gene: -; abundance: few; v_gene: TRBV18; j_gene: TRBJ2-2
CDR3aa: CSVGDREGFGYTF; CDR3nt: TGCAGCGTGGGCGACAGGGAGGGATTTGGCTACACCTTC; len: 13; d_gene: TRBD1; abundance: -; v_gene: TRBV29-1; j_gene: TRBJ1-2
CDR3aa: CASTLERGRYFMNTEAFF; CDR3nt: TGTGCCAGTACCTTAGAACGAGGACGTTACTTCATGAACACTGAAGCTTTCTTT; len: 18; d_gene: -; abundance: -; v_gene: TRBV19; j_gene: TRBJ1-1
CDR3aa: CASSPSGSLTDTQYF; CDR3nt: TGTGCCAGCAGCCCTAGCGGGAGTTTAACAGATACGCAGTATTTT; len: 15; d_gene: TRBD2; abundance: -; v_gene: TRBV7-6; j_gene: TRBJ2-3
CDR3aa: CATSRDSRGLLWDTEAFF; CDR3nt: TGTGCCACCAGCAGAGATTCCCGGGGCCTGCTCTGGGACACTGAAGCTTTCTTT; len: 18; d_gene: -; abundance: -; v_gene: TRBV15; j_gene: TRBJ1-1
CDR3aa: CASSRVTLRGDTEAFF; CDR3nt: TGCGCCAGCAGTCGTGTGACATTACGCGGGGACACTGAAGCTTTCTTT; len: 16; d_gene: -; abundance: -; v_gene: TRBV23-1; j_gene: TRBJ1-1
CDR3aa: CASRGTDYGYTF; CDR3nt: TGTGCCAGCAGGGGGACAGACTATGGCTACACCTTC; len: 12; d_gene: TRBD1; abundance: once; v_gene: TRBV7-9; j_gene: TRBJ1-2
CDR3aa: CASSERDNQPQHF; CDR3nt: TGTGCCAGCAGTGAAAGGGACAATCAGCCCCAGCATTTT; len: 13; d_gene: -; abundance: many; v_gene: TRBV6-4; j_gene: TRBJ1-5
CDR3aa: CASSPVGGTGELFF; CDR3nt: TGTGCCAGCAGCCCCGTTGGGGGGACCGGGGAGCTGTTTTTT; len: 14; d_gene: -; abundance: few; v_gene: TRBV14; j_gene: TRBJ2-2
CDR3aa: CSVDEGPGELFF; CDR3nt: TGCAGCGTTGACGAGGGGCCCGGGGAGCTGTTTTTT; len: 12; d_gene: -; abundance: -; v_gene: TRBV29-1; j_gene: TRBJ2-2
CDR3aa: CSVVSRGTSHNEQFF; CDR3nt: TGCAGCGTTGTCAGTCGTGGAACTAGCCACAATGAGCAGTTCTTC; len: 15; d_gene: -; abundance: few; v_gene: TRBV29-1; j_gene: TRBJ2-1
CDR3aa: CASSQDTGRAAEAFF; CDR3nt: TGCGCCAGCAGCCAAGATACGGGGAGGGCAGCGGAAGCTTTCTTT; len: 15; d_gene: -; abundance: -; v_gene: TRBV4-1; j_gene: TRBJ1-1
CDR3aa: CASSLDGTGTDTQYF; CDR3nt: TGTGCCAGCAGCTTAGATGGGACAGGCACAGATACGCAGTATTTT; len: 15; d_gene: TRBD1; abundance: few; v_gene: TRBV11-2; j_gene: TRBJ2-3
CDR3aa: CASSEGFYEQYF; CDR3nt: TGTGCCAGCAGTGAAGGTTTCTACGAGCAGTACTTC; len: 12; d_gene: -; abundance: -; v_gene: TRBV2; j_gene: TRBJ2-7
CDR3aa: CASSPRTGTYEQYF; CDR3nt: TGCGCCAGCAGCCCCCGGACAGGGACCTACGAGCAGTACTTC; len: 14; d_gene: TRBD1; abundance: -; v_gene: TRBV4-3; j_gene: TRBJ2-7
CDR3aa: CASSNARGAYYGYTF; CDR3nt: TGTGCCAGTAGTAATGCCCGGGGGGCCTACTATGGCTACACCTTC; len: 15; d_gene: -; abundance: few; v_gene: TRBV19; j_gene: TRBJ1-2
CDR3aa: CASSPRAGNEQFF; CDR3nt: TGTGCCAGTAGTCCCCGCGCTGGGAATGAGCAGTTCTTC; len: 13; d_gene: -; abundance: -; v_gene: TRBV19; j_gene: TRBJ2-1
CDR3aa: CASSGENTEAFF; CDR3nt: TGTGCCAGCAGCGGTGAGAACACTGAAGCTTTCTTT; len: 12; d_gene: -; abundance: -; v_gene: TRBV7-8; j_gene: TRBJ1-1
CDR3aa: CASSQGRGYYEQYF; CDR3nt: TGTGCCAGCAGCCAAGGAAGAGGGTACTACGAGCAGTACTTC; len: 14; d_gene: -; abundance: -; v_gene: TRBV4-2; j_gene: TRBJ2-7
CDR3aa: CASSHWPRVTDTQYF; CDR3nt: TGTGCCAGCAGCCATTGGCCGAGGGTTACAGATACGCAGTATTTT; len: 15; d_gene: -; abundance: few; v_gene: TRBV7-2; j_gene: TRBJ2-3
CDR3aa: CASSLEGSHEQYF; CDR3nt: TGTGCCAGCAGCTTAGAGGGTTCCCACGAGCAGTACTTC; len: 13; d_gene: -; abundance: -; v_gene: TRBV7-9; j_gene: TRBJ2-7
CDR3aa: CATSRGGALNTEAFF; CDR3nt: TGTGCCACCAGCAGAGGAGGGGCCTTGAACACTGAAGCTTTCTTT; len: 15; d_gene: -; abundance: -; v_gene: TRBV15; j_gene: TRBJ1-1
CDR3aa: CASSNFGEIAFETQYF; CDR3nt: TGTGCCAGTAGTAATTTCGGGGAAATTGCTTTCGAGACCCAGTACTTC; len: 16; d_gene: -; abundance: -; v_gene: TRBV19; j_gene: TRBJ2-5
CDR3aa: CASGQDRLKGYTF; CDR3nt: TGTGCTAGTGGCCAGGACAGGTTAAAGGGCTACACCTTC; len: 13; d_gene: TRBD1; abundance: -; v_gene: TRBV12-5; j_gene: TRBJ1-2
CDR3aa: CASSSDSLRFTDTQYF; CDR3nt: TGTGCCAGCAGCTCGGACAGCCTCCGTTTCACAGATACGCAGTATTTT; len: 16; d_gene: -; abundance: -; v_gene: TRBV11-2; j_gene: TRBJ2-3
CDR3aa: CASSWGVSSYNEQFF; CDR3nt: TGTGCCAGTAGTTGGGGGGTGAGCTCCTACAATGAGCAGTTCTTC; len: 15; d_gene: -; abundance: -; v_gene: TRBV19; j_gene: TRBJ2-1
CDR3aa: CATSRNPVGGQLEREQFF; CDR3nt: TGTGCCACCAGCAGAAACCCCGTTGGGGGACAACTAGAACGTGAGCAGTTCTTC; len: 18; d_gene: -; abundance: -; v_gene: TRBV15; j_gene: TRBJ2-1
CDR3aa: CATSTGSYEQYF; CDR3nt: TGTGCCACGTCTACAGGGTCCTACGAGCAGTACTTC; len: 12; d_gene: -; abundance: -; v_gene: TRBV6-6; j_gene: TRBJ2-7